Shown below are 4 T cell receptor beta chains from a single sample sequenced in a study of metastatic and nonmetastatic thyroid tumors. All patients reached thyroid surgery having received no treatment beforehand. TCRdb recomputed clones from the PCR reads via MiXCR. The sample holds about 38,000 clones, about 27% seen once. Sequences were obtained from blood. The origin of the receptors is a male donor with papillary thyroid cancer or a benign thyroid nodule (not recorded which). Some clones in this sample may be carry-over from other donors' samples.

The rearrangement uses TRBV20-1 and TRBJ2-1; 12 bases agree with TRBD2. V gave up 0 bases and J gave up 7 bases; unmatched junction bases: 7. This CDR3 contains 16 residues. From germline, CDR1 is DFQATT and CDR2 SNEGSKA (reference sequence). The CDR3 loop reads CSARDGLAGLVNEQFF. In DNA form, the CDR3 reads TGCAGTGCTAGAGATGGACTAGCGGGACTGGTGAATGAGCAGTTCTTC.

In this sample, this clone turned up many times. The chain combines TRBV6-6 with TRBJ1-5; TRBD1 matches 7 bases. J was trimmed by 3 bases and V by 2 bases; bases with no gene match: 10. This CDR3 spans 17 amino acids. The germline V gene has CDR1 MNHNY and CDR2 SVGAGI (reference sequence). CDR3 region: CASSYPNSGTVNQPQHF. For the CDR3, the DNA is TGTGCCAGCAGTTACCCGAACTCCGGGACAGTCAATCAGCCCCAGCATTTT.

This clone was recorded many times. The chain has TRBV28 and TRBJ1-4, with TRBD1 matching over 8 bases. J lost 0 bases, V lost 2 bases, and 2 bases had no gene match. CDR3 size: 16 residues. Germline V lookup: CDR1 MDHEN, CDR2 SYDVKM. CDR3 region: CASSLIQGATNEKLFF. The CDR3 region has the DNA TGTGCCAGCAGTTTAATACAGGGGGCAACTAATGAAAAACTGTTTTTT.

As DNA, the CDR3 is TGCAGTATCGAGCGGGGGGAAAACAATGAGCAGTTCTTC. Translating it yields CSIERGENNEQFF. The chain employs TRBV20-1 and TRBJ2-1; 9 bases map to TRBD2. The V gene end was trimmed by 8 bases and the J gene end by 5 bases; junction bases not matched to a gene: 7. The CDR3 totals 13 residues. Germline V gene data show CDR1 as DFQATT and CDR2 as SNEGSKA (reference sequence).